The source of this T cell receptor beta chain is a study of blood T cell repertoires in COVID-19. Overall study context: PBMCs, B-cell-depleted T cells, or T cells were the source of the cDNA or gDNA that made up the material.

V dropped 5 bases and J dropped 7; count of bases not matched to a gene: 3. CDR3 length: 12 residues. Germline assignment: CDR1 MNHEY and CDR2 SMNVEV (reference sequence). Data came from immunoSEQ multiplex PCR; TCRdb stores just in-frame clones and leaves some out. The table includes about 70,000 clones, under 95% detected once. The V call is TRBV27, the J call TRBJ1-1, with TRBD1 matching over 8 bases. Sequenced material: peripheral blood. The clonotype comes from a human donor in a cohort sampled during active COVID-19. CDR3 protein: CASSLGQGEAFF. The CDR3 DNA is TGTGCCAGCAGTCTCGGACAGGGTGAAGCTTTCTTT.